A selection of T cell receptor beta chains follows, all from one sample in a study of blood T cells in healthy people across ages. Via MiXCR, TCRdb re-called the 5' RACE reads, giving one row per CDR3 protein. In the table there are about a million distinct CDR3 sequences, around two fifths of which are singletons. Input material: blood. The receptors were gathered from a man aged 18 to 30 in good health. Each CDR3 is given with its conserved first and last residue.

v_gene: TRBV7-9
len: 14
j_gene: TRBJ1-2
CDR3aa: CASSADRAYYGYTF

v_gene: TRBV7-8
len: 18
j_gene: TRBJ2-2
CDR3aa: CASSRVVRANRYTGELFF

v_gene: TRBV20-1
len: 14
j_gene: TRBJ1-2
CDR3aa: CSASTFSTDYGYTF

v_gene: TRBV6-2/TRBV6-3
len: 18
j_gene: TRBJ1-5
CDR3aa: CASSYSRARDKGFQPQHF

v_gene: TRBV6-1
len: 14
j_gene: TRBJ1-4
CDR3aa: CASSMDRANEKLFF

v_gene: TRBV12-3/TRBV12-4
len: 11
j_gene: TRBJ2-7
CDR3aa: CASREGNEQYF

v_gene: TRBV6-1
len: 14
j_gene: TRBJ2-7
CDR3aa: CASLSGFHTYEQYF

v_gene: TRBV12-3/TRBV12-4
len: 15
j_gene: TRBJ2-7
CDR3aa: CASSLSSGSNNEQYF

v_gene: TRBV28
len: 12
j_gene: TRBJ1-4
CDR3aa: CASRTFNEKLFF

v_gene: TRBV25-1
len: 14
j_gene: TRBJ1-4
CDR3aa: CASSAPGVLEKLFF

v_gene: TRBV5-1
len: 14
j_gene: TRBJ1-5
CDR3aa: CASSLEGAFQPQHF

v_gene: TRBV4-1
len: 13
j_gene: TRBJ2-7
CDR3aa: CASSYDRGYEQYF

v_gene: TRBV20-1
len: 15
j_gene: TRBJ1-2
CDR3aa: CSALRGPQGFDGYTF

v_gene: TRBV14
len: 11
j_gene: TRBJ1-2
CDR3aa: CASSQYQGYTF

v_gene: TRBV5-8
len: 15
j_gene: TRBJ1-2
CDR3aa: CASSPNARRDYGYTF

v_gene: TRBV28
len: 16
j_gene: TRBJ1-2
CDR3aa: CASSSSAGQPIYGYTF

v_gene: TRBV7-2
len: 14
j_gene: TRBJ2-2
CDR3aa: CASSVEVVTGELFF

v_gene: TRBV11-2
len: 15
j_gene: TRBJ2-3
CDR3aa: CASSLLLADEDTQYF

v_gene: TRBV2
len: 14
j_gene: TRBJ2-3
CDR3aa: CASQVQGAPFAQYF

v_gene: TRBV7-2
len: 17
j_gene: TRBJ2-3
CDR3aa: CASSLVPGNRGADTQYF

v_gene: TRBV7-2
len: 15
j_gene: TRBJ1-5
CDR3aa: CASSLRQAVNQPQHF

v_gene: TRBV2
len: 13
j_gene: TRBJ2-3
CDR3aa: CASSGLWSDTQYF

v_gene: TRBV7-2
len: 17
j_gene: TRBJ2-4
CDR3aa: CASSQQSLGVAKNIQYF

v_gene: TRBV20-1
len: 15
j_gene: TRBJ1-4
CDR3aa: CSAPPRGATNEKLFF

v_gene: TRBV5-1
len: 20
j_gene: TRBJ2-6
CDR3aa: CASSLTGSSLESSGANVLTF

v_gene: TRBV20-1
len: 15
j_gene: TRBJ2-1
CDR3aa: CSALTGATVYNEQFF

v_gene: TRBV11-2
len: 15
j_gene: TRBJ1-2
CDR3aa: CASSKQGTANYGYTF

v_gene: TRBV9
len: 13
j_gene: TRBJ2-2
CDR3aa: CASRLADTGELFF

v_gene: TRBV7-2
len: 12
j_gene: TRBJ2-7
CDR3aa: CASSANSYEQYF

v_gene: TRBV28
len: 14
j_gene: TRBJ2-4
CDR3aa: CASISDRAKNIQYF

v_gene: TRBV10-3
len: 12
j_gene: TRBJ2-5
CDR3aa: CASGTFQETQYF

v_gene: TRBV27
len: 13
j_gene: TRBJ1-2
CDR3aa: CASSPQGMGGYTF

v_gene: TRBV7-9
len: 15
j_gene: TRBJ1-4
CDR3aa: CASREGQGVSEKLFF

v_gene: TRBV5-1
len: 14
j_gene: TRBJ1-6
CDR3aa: CASSLQQTNSPLHF

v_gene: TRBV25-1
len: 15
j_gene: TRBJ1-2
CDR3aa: CASSELGGGDYGYTF

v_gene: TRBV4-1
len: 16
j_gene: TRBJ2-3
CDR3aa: CASTIKLAGETDTQYF

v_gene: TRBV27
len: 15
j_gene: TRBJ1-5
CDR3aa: CASSWDGTWGQPQHF

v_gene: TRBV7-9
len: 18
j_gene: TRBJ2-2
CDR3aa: CASSLKPRGRNNTGELFF

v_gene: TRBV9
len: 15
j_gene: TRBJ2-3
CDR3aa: CASTQMGWLGDTQYF

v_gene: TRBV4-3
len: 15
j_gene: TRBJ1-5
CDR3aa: CASSQDPGGNQPQHF

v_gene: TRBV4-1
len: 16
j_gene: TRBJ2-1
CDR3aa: CASSQEGGGRFDEQFF

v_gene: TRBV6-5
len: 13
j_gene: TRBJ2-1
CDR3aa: CASSYSNGNEQFF